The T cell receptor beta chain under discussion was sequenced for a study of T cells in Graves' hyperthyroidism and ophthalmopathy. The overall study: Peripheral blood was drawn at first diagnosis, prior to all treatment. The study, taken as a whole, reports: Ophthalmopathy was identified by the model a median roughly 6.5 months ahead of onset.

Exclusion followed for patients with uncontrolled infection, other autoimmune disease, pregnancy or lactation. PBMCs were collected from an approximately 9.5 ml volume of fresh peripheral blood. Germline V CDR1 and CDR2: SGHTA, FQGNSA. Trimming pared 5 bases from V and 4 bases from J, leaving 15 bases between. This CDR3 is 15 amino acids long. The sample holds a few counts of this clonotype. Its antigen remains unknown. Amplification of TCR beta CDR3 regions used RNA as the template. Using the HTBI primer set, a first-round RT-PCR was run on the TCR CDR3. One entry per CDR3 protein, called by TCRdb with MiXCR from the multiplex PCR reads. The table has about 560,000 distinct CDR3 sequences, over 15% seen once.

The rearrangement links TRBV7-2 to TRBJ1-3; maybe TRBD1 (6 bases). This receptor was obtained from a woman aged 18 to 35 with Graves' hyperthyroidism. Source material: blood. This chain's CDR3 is CASSPRDIRGNTIYF. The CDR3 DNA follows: TGTGCCAGCAGCCCCCGGGACATTCGGGGAAACACCATATATTTT.